The clone carrying this TCR beta chain was observed a single time. Its antigen is unidentified. This specimen comes from a study of OX40 agonist ivuxolimab in advanced cancers. Study results and limitations: CD4+ and CD8+ T cells in blood underwent clonal expansion by week 6 at 0.1 to 3.0 mg/kg.

Only in-frame clones appear in the TCRdb table, and some are missing; sequencing was by immunoSEQ multiplex PCR. Of tens of thousands of clones listed, 80% to 95% were seen once; the top ten hold 8% to 10%. CDR1 LNHDA and CDR2 SQIVND come from the germline V gene (reference sequence). This CDR3 comprises 15 residues. With V trimmed by 3 bases and J by 0 bases, 1 base remained unmatched. The chain employs TRBV19 and TRBJ2-1, with 8 bases identical to TRBD2. This TCR was sampled from an adult with an advanced solid tumor such as melanoma, head and neck, liver or kidney cancer. Material: CD4+ or CD8+ T cells sorted from blood, obtained in a trial of the OX40 agonist ivuxolimab. The CDR3 here is CASSISGSSYNEQFF. CDR3 sequence (DNA): TGTGCCAGTAGTATCAGCGGGAGCTCCTACAATGAGCAGTTCTTC. The full variable domain, completed using reference TRBV19 and TRBJ2-1, is DGGITQSPKYLFRKEGQNVTLSCEQNLNHDAMYWYRQDPGQGLRLIYYSQIVNDFQKGDIAEGYSVSREKKESFPLTVTSAQKNPTAFYLCASSISGSSYNEQFFGPGTRLTVL.